This paragraph reports one T cell receptor (beta chain). Antigen unknown. The sample originates from a study of blood T cells in healthy people across ages. General study findings and limits: Any changes in expanded clonotypes were possibly confounded, as donor CMV status remained unknown.

The use of a sample-barcoded 5' primer and a J-beta primer mix characterized a second PCR of roughly 7 to 11 cycles. TCRdb processed the 5' RACE reads anew with MiXCR; each CDR3 protein has one entry. The sample records 600,000 to 1,000,000 distinct CDR3 sequences, 58% being singletons. Germline CDR1 and CDR2: SQVTM and ANQGSEA. Trimming removed 3 bases at V and 13 bases at J, with 13 bases between. The CDR3 totals 11 residues. This receptor was taken from a young man in good health. This chain joins TRBV29-1 and TRBJ2-4; D is undetermined. Sequenced input: blood. Here the CDR3 reads CSVEADLEQYF. CDR3 DNA: TGCAGCGTTGAGGCCGATCTCGAACAGTACTTC.